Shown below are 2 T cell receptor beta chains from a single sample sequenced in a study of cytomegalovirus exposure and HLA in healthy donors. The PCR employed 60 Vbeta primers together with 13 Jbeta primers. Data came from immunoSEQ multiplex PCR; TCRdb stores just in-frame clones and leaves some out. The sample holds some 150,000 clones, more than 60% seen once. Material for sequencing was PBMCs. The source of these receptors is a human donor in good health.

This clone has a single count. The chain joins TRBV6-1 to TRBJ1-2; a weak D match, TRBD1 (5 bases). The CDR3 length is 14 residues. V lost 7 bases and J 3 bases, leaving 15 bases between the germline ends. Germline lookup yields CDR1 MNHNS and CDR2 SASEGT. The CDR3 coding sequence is TGTGCCAGCACACAAGGGGCCTGGGACTATGGCTACACCTTC. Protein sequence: CASTQGAWDYGYTF.

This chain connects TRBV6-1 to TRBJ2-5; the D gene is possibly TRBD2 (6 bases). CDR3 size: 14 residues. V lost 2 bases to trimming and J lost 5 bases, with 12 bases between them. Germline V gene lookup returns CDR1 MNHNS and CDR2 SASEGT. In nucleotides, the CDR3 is TGTGCCAGCAGTGAAACCCCAGGGAGGGAGACCCAGTACTTC. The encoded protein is CASSETPGRETQYF.